Shown below are 23 T cell receptor beta chains from a single sample sequenced in a study of T cell responses to AZD1222 COVID-19 vaccine. Assay: immunoSEQ multiplex PCR; the TCRdb copy retains only in-frame clones and omits some. The sample holds approximately 88,000 clones, about nine tenths seen once. The specimen comprised peripheral blood, sampled 28 days after the second AZD1222 dose. These receptors all stem from an adult who received the AZD1222 COVID-19 vaccine.

V and J are TRBV28 and TRBJ1-6; D is perhaps TRBD1 (5 bases). Germline V gives CDR1 MDHEN, CDR2 SYDVKM. V lost 2 bases and J 6 bases, leaving 8 bases between the germline ends. CDR3 length: 14 amino acids. The CDR3 nucleotides are TGTGCCAGCAGTTTACGAGGGGTTAATTCACCCCTCCACTTT. It is translated as CASSLRGVNSPLHF.

This rearrangement joins TRBV3-1 (or the pseudogene TRBV3-2) to TRBJ2-7, with 11 bases aligning to TRBD1. From germline, CDR1 is LGHDT and CDR2 YNNKEL (reference sequence). The CDR3 consists of 14 residues. The junction had 3 bases not matched to a gene; V was cut back by 4 bases and J by 4 bases. CDR3 region: CASSPRDRGYEQYF. CDR3 in DNA: TGTGCCAGCAGCCCCCGGGACAGGGGGTACGAGCAGTACTTC.

The chain combines TRBV5-4 with TRBJ1-1; D remains ambiguous. Trimming shortened V by 2 bases and J by 8 bases, and 7 bases separated the two germline ends. Germline V gene lookup returns CDR1 SGHNT and CDR2 YYREEE (reference sequence). The CDR3 spans 11 residues. The CDR3 DNA follows: TGTGCCAGCAGCTTTGGCCGGGAAGCTTTCTTT. Protein product: CASSFGREAFF.

This clone was seen once. This chain connects TRBV7-2 to TRBJ2-7, with D unresolved. CDR1 and CDR2 (germline): SGHTA, FQGNSA. CDR3 length equals 14 residues. V lost 2 bases and J lost 4, with 12 bases in between. This chain's CDR3 is CASSLQPSRYEQYF. As DNA, the CDR3 is TGTGCCAGCAGCTTACAGCCTTCCCGTTACGAGCAGTACTTC.

The chain combines TRBV29-1 with TRBJ1-2, with D possibly TRBD1 on 5 matching bases. Trimming removed 6 bases at V and 4 bases at J, with 18 bases between. The CDR3 runs 14 residues. CDR1 SQVTM and CDR2 ANQGSEA come from the germline V gene. The CDR3 protein is CSVEAEGRGYGYTF. The DNA of the CDR3 is TGCAGCGTGGAGGCGGAGGGGAGGGGCTATGGCTACACCTTC.

This clone was detected only once. J is TRBJ1-6 and V is TRBV7-2, with TRBD1 as a possible D gene (5 bases). V gave up 5 bases and J gave up 5 bases, with 13 bases separating them. This CDR3 has 15 amino acids. The V gene's germline CDR1 is SGHTA and CDR2 FQGNSA. The CDR3 nucleotides read TGTGCCAGCAGCGCTAGGGGCAGAAATAATTCACCCCTCCACTTT. It translates to CASSARGRNNSPLHF. The full variable domain, rest sourced from reference TRBV7-2 and TRBJ1-6, is GAGVSQSPSNKVTEKGKDVELRCDPISGHTALYWYRQSLGQGLEFLIYFQGNSAPDKSGLPSDRFSAERTGGSVSTLTIQRTQQEDSAVYLCASSARGRNNSPLHFGNGTRLTVT.

The V call is TRBV19, the J call TRBJ1-2; no definite D call. Germline V gene lookup returns CDR1 LNHDA and CDR2 SQIVND (reference sequence). Trimming removed 3 bases from V and 8 bases from J, with 16 bases in between. This CDR3 comprises 14 residues. CDR3 bases: TGTGCCAGTAGTATTTCCAGTTCGGTGCGGGGCTACACCTTC. Translated, it gives CASSISSSVRGYTF.

The CDR3 spells CASSPSGVERGYTF. The CDR3, as DNA: TGTGCCAGCTCACCGTCGGGGGTGGAGCGGGGCTACACCTTC. The genes are TRBV18 and TRBJ1-2; a possible D gene is TRBD1 (5 bases). Germline CDR1 and CDR2: KGHSH and LQKENI. The CDR3 length is 14 residues. The V end was cut by 3 bases, the J end by 8 bases, with 16 bases between.

The gene calls are TRBV27 and TRBJ1-2; D call uncertain. CDR1 and CDR2 from the germline V gene are MNHEY and SMNVEV (reference sequence). V was pared by 5 bases and J by 0 bases, with 13 bases between. The CDR3 is made up of 15 amino acids. This CDR3 is CASSPLDRTNYGYTF. In DNA form, the CDR3 reads TGTGCCAGCAGTCCCCTGGACCGGACTAACTATGGCTACACCTTC.

A few counts support this clone. This chain joins TRBV9 and TRBJ1-6, with 9 bases lining up with TRBD1. V was pared by 0 bases and J by 10 bases, with 5 bases of the junction left unmatched. Per the germline V gene, CDR1 is SGDLS and CDR2 is YYNGEE. This CDR3 is 15 amino acids long. This chain's CDR3 is CASSVDTGGLSPLHF. CDR3 nucleotides: TGTGCCAGCAGCGTAGACACAGGGGGCTTGTCACCCCTCCACTTT.

The V gene is TRBV7-2, the J gene TRBJ1-1; 10 nucleotides match TRBD1. The V segment lost 3 bases and the J segment 11 bases; nucleotides outside the gene matches: 12. The germline V gene has CDR1 SGHTA and CDR2 FQGNSA. This CDR3 has 15 residues. CDR3: CASSFTGQGPPRAFF. The CDR3 bases are TGTGCCAGCAGCTTCACGGGACAGGGGCCCCCTAGGGCTTTCTTT.

The chain carries TRBV7-2 and TRBJ1-6; 9 bases fit TRBD1. CDR3 length: 15 residues. In germline, CDR1 is SGHTA, CDR2 FQGNSA. The trim removed 5 bases at V and 10 bases at J, leaving 9 bases unmatched. CDR3 sequence: CASSVGTGSVSPLHF. The CDR3 bases are TGTGCCAGCAGCGTCGGGACAGGGAGTGTCTCACCCCTCCACTTT.

V and J are TRBV21-1 and TRBJ2-2; TRBD1, the D gene given by the table, was not confirmed from the DNA. TRBV21-1 constitutes a pseudogene. This CDR3 region has 15 residues. CDR3 nucleotides: TGTGCCAGCAGCAGGGACAGCCCCGGGGACGGGGAGCTGTTTTTT. It encodes CASSRDSPGDGELFF.

This clone was seen a single time. V gene TRBV6-5 combines with J gene TRBJ2-7, with D unresolved. Germline lookup yields CDR1 MNHEY and CDR2 SVGAGI. This CDR3 is built from 14 residues. V gave up 6 bases and J gave up 2 bases, with 14 bases separating them. CDR3 residues: CASSWGKGTYEQYF. For the CDR3, the DNA is TGTGCCAGCAGCTGGGGAAAGGGCACCTACGAGCAGTACTTC.

This clone was counted a few times. This chain links TRBV6-6 with TRBJ2-2; D ambiguous. Germline CDR1 reads MNHNY; CDR2 reads SVGAGI (reference sequence). This CDR3 region has 15 residues. With 5 bases removed from V and 3 bases from J, the gap between germline ends came to 13 bases. The CDR3 coding sequence is TGTGCCAGCAGTCCACTCGGACGGTACACCGGGGAGCTGTTTTTT. Protein sequence: CASSPLGRYTGELFF.

The chain links TRBV2 to TRBJ2-3, with a weak D call TRBD1 (8 bases). Germline values: CDR1 SNHLY, CDR2 FYNNEI. Trimming pared 6 bases from V and 1 base from J, leaving 14 bases between. The CDR3 contains 15 residues. The CDR3 loop reads CASRGQGGGTDTQYF. The CDR3 coding sequence is TGTGCCAGCAGAGGACAGGGAGGGGGCACAGATACGCAGTATTTT.

This chain uses TRBV18 with TRBJ2-1; 7 nucleotides align to TRBD2. There are 15 residues in the CDR3. Per the germline V gene, CDR1 is KGHSH and CDR2 is LQKENI. V lost 1 base and J lost 5; bases outside the gene matches: 5. The CDR3 reads CASSPRPGLDNEQFF. As DNA, the CDR3 is TGTGCCAGCTCACCACGACCCGGACTAGACAATGAGCAGTTCTTC. The full variable domain, its missing parts supplied by reference TRBV18 and TRBJ2-1, is NAGVMQNPRHLVRRRGQEARLRCSPMKGHSHVYWYRQLPEEGLKFMVYLQKENIIDESGMPKERFSAEFPKEGPSILRIQQVVRGDSAAYFCASSPRPGLDNEQFFGPGTRLTVL.

The chain is built from TRBV7-3 and TRBJ2-2, with TRBD1 identical over 8 bases. CDR3 length: 14 amino acids. Germline CDR1 SGHTA, CDR2 FQGTGA. The trim removed 5 bases at V and 4 bases at J, leaving 3 bases unmatched. The CDR3 DNA reads TGTGCCAGCAGCCGGACAGGGCGCACCGGGGAGCTGTTTTTT. This gives the protein CASSRTGRTGELFF.

The chain is built from TRBV11-2 and TRBJ1-1; 7 nucleotides match TRBD1. The germline CDR1 and CDR2 sequences are SGHAT and FQNNGV. V gave up 5 bases and J gave up 4 bases; unmatched junction bases: 10. The CDR3 contains 15 residues. The CDR3 nucleotides are TGTGCCAGCAGCCAAGGGGGCTCTAGGGGCACTGAAGCTTTCTTT. This translates into CASSQGGSRGTEAFF. The complete variable domain, with remaining parts taken from reference TRBV11-2 and TRBJ1-1, reads EAGVAQSPRYKIIEKRQSVAFWCNPISGHATLYWYQQILGQGPKLLIQFQNNGVVDDSQLPKDRFSAERLKGVDSTLKIQPAKLEDSAVYLCASSQGGSRGTEAFFGQGTRLTVV.

This chain uses TRBV7-9 with TRBJ2-1; tentatively, D is TRBD1 (6 bases). Trimming shortened V by 5 bases and J by 5 bases, and 13 bases separated the two germline ends. Germline V gives CDR1 SEHNR, CDR2 FQNEAQ (reference sequence). CDR3 length: 14 residues. The CDR3: CASSLQGTNNEQFF. The CDR3 nucleotides read TGTGCCAGCAGCCTACAGGGAACCAACAATGAGCAGTTCTTC. Full variable domain (outside the CDR3, taken from reference TRBV7-9 and TRBJ2-1): DTGVSQNPRHKITKRGQNVTFRCDPISEHNRLYWYRQTLGQGPEFLTYFQNEAQLEKSRLLSDRFSAERPKGSFSTLEIQRTEQGDSAMYLCASSLQGTNNEQFFGPGTRLTVL.

J is TRBJ1-1 and V is TRBV5-4; D ambiguous. Trimming removed 2 bases from V and 2 bases from J, with 10 bases in between. CDR3 length: 14 residues. Germline values: CDR1 SGHNT, CDR2 YYREEE (reference sequence). The CDR3 loop is CASSLHGLNTEAFF. Here the CDR3 DNA reads TGTGCCAGCAGCTTACACGGACTAAACACTGAAGCTTTCTTT. Full variable domain (remainder filled in from reference TRBV5-4 and TRBJ1-1): ETGVTQSPTHLIKTRGQQVTLRCSSQSGHNTVSWYQQALGQGPQFIFQYYREEENGRGNFPPRFSGLQFPNYSSELNVNALELDDSALYLCASSLHGLNTEAFFGQGTRLTVV.

This clone was found once. The chain is built from TRBV10-2 and TRBJ2-3, with D unresolved. Trimming shortened V by 6 bases and J by 3 bases, and 4 bases separated the two germline ends. The CDR3 has 11 residues. Germline CDR1 WSHSY, CDR2 SAAADI. The DNA for the CDR3 is TGCGCCAGCAGGCGGACAGATACGCAGTATTTT. Its protein product is CASRRTDTQYF.

The chain has TRBV5-1 and TRBJ1-5; D perhaps matches TRBD1 (5 bases). The V and J ends lost 3 bases and 7 bases respectively, with 11 bases between them. Germline V lookup: CDR1 SGHRS, CDR2 YFSETQ. The CDR3 extends over 13 amino acids. CDR3 bases: TGCGCCAGCAGCTCGGACTGGGGGCAGCCCCAGCATTTT. Translated: CASSSDWGQPQHF.